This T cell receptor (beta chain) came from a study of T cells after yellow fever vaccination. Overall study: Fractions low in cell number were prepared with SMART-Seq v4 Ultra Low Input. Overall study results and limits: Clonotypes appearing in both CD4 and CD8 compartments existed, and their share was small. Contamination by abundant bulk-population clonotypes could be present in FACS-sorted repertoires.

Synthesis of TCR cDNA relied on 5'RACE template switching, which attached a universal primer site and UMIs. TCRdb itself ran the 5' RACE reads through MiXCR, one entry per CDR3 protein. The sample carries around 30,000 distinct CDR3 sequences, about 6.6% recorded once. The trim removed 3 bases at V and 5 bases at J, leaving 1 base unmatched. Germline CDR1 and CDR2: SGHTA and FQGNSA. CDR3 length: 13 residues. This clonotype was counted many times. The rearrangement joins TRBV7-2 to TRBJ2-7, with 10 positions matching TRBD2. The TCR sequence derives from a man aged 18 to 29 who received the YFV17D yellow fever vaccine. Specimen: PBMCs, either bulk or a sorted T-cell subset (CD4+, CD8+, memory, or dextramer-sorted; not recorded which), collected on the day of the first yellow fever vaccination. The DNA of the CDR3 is TGTGCCAGCAGCTTGACTAGCGGGCACGAGCAGTACTTC. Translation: CASSLTSGHEQYF.